This T cell receptor beta chain was identified during a study of blood T cell repertoires in COVID-19. Study at large: Specimens from acute and convalescent COVID-19 originated in the United States, Italy and Spain. T cells, B-cell-depleted T cells, or PBMCs provided the cDNA or gDNA that served as material.

The sample holds one count of this clone. Authors' processing steps: Scientists estimated how many nucleated cells there were by amplifying reference gene primers. The assay was immunoSEQ multiplex PCR, and TCRdb's table has in-frame clones only and misses some. Clone size and the V and J calls come from that table; the DNA yielded D and trimming. The data contain over 120,000 clones, roughly four fifths of them seen just once; the ten biggest clones take up 4%. Input material: peripheral blood. The clonotype comes from a woman aged 55-69 years with acute or convalescent COVID-19.

CDR3 DNA: TGTGCCAGCAGGCTCGGACAGGGGATCTATGGCTACACCTTC. It specifies CASRLGQGIYGYTF. This chain uses TRBV6-5 with TRBJ1-2; TRBD1 agrees at 9 bases. CDR1 is MNHEY, CDR2 SVGAGI, per germline. The V and J ends lost 6 bases and 4 bases, in that order; junction bases with no gene match: 6. The CDR3 has 14 residues.